This is a list of T cell receptor beta chains from one sample in a study of control samples from healthy donors and cancer patients. TCRdb's copy holds only in-frame clones and misses some; the assay was immunoSEQ multiplex PCR. The repertoire has about 83,000 clones, 91% of them found once; the top ten carry roughly 18%. The sequenced sample was blood. These receptors all come from a man aged 50 to 59 in good health. Each CDR3 is given with its conserved first and last residue. The D gene is left open where the match is weak. For some rows the clone size is stated as once, few or many, or as a class when expanded; others skip it.

cdr3_length	v_call	j_call	clone_size	d_call	cdr3_nt	cdr3_aa
18	TRBV24-1	TRBJ2-1	NA	NA	TGTGCCACCAGTGATTCAGGTAGTCCGGGTAGTGGCTACAATGAGCAGTTCTTC	CATSDSGSPGSGYNEQFF
15	TRBV18	TRBJ1-1	NA	TRBD1	TGTGCCAGCTCACCACCGGCAGGGGGCACCACTGAAGCTTTCTTT	CASSPPAGGTTEAFF
14	TRBV13	TRBJ2-3	once	TRBD2	TGTGCCAGCAGCTTAAGACTAGCCGCAGATACGCAGTATTTT	CASSLRLAADTQYF
13	TRBV30	TRBJ1-1	few	NA	TGTGCCTGGAGTGTATGGGGGAACACTGAAGCTTTCTTT	CAWSVWGNTEAFF
15	TRBV6-6	TRBJ2-7	NA	NA	TGTGCCAGCAGTTACCCCAGGGATTCGTCCTACGAGCAGTACTTC	CASSYPRDSSYEQYF
13	TRBV6-2/TRBV6-3	TRBJ2-5	once	NA	TGTGCCAGCAGTTACTCGAGGGGAGAGACCCAGTACTTC	CASSYSRGETQYF
11	TRBV12-5	TRBJ2-7	NA	NA	TGTGCTAGTGGTTGGCGGGACGAGCAGTACTTC	CASGWRDEQYF
15	TRBV4-1	TRBJ1-5	NA	NA	TGCGCCAGCAGCCAAAATCCCCAGCTCAATCAGCCCCAGCATTTT	CASSQNPQLNQPQHF
14	TRBV7-2	TRBJ1-1	NA	NA	TGTGCCAGCGGACAACAGAAGTTGAACACTGAAGCTTTCTTT	CASGQQKLNTEAFF
16	TRBV2	TRBJ1-6	NA	NA	TGTGCCAGCAACAACGGCAACCAGGGAAGAAATTCACCCCTCCACTTT	CASNNGNQGRNSPLHF
13	TRBV12-3/TRBV12-4	TRBJ1-1	NA	TRBD1	TGTGCCAGCAGCTCTTCCGACAGGGGTGGGGCTTTCTTT	CASSSSDRGGAFF
14	TRBV12-5	TRBJ1-5	once	NA	TGTGCTAGTGCCTCGGGGGTGGGATATCAGCCCCAGCATTTT	CASASGVGYQPQHF
12	TRBV7-2	TRBJ2-7	NA	NA	TGTGCCAGCAGCCCCGACAACTACGAGCAGTACTTC	CASSPDNYEQYF
12	TRBV29-1	TRBJ1-1	NA	NA	TGCAGCGTTGAAAAAGCGAACACTGAAGCTTTCTTT	CSVEKANTEAFF
14	TRBV9	TRBJ1-1	NA	NA	TGTGCCAGCAGCGCGCGAACCCAGGGGACTGAAGCTTTCTTT	CASSARTQGTEAFF
15	TRBV5-4	TRBJ2-3	NA	TRBD1	TGTGCCAGCAGCGTAAGGACAGGCATCACAGATACGCAGTATTTT	CASSVRTGITDTQYF
16	TRBV7-2	TRBJ1-1	NA	NA	TGTGCCAGCAGCTTGGTGGGGGGCCCAATGAACACTGAAGCTTTCTTT	CASSLVGGPMNTEAFF
12	TRBV19	TRBJ2-1	NA	NA	TGTGCCAGTAGTGTTCGCGGGGCTGAGCAGTTCTTC	CASSVRGAEQFF
14	TRBV3-1/TRBV3-2	TRBJ1-1	NA	NA	TGTGCCAGCAGCTGGGGGGCCGTGAACACTGAAGCTTTCTTT	CASSWGAVNTEAFF
13	TRBV25-1	TRBJ2-7	NA	NA	TGTGCCAGCAGTCGAGGCAACCTATACGAGCAGTACTTC	CASSRGNLYEQYF
13	TRBV30	TRBJ1-4	once	TRBD1	TGTGCCTGGGAAGGGACAGGTGGTGAAAAACTGTTTTTT	CAWEGTGGEKLFF
19	TRBV9	TRBJ2-6	NA	NA	TGTGCCAGCAGCGTAAGGGCAGGGACTCGACCCACTGGGGCCAACGTCCTGACTTTC	CASSVRAGTRPTGANVLTF
14	TRBV18	TRBJ1-1	NA	TRBD1	TGTGCCAGCTCACGGGACAGGGGTGACACTGAAGCTTTCTTT	CASSRDRGDTEAFF
12	TRBV6-1	TRBJ1-1	once	NA	TGTGCCAGCAGTGAGGCCCGCACTGAAGCTTTCTTT	CASSEARTEAFF
15	TRBV7-2	TRBJ1-1	NA	TRBD1	TGTGCCAGCAGCCTACCGGGACAGGGAAACACTGAAGCTTTCTTT	CASSLPGQGNTEAFF
15	TRBV2	TRBJ2-5	NA	TRBD2	TGTGCCAGCATCTTGACTAGCGGGGGGCGAGAGACCCAGTACTTC	CASILTSGGRETQYF
14	TRBV7-2	TRBJ1-1	NA	TRBD1	TGTGCCAGCAGCCTGGGACAGATCTTTACTGAAGCTTTCTTT	CASSLGQIFTEAFF
17	TRBV29-1	TRBJ2-3	NA	TRBD2	TGCAGCGTCGATGGGACTAGCGGGGGGACGAGCACAGATACGCAGTATTTT	CSVDGTSGGTSTDTQYF
17	TRBV30	TRBJ2-4	NA	TRBD1	TGTGCCTGGAGTCTTAAATTACTAGGGGGCGCGTCGGACATTCAGTACTTC	CAWSLKLLGGASDIQYF
13	TRBV12-3/TRBV12-4	TRBJ1-1	NA	TRBD1	TGTGCCAGCAGTATGACAGGGTGGGCTGAAGCTTTCTTT	CASSMTGWAEAFF
13	TRBV6-5	TRBJ2-6	NA	NA	TGTGCCAGCAGTTATTGGACGTCCAACGTCCTGACTTTC	CASSYWTSNVLTF
13	TRBV5-6	TRBJ1-1	NA	NA	TGTGCCAGCAGCCAAACCCTGAGCACTGAAGCTTTCTTT	CASSQTLSTEAFF
13	TRBV6-5	TRBJ2-7	NA	NA	TGTGCCAGCAGCCTATCCCGAGGGGGCGAGCAGTACTTC	CASSLSRGGEQYF
16	TRBV11-3	TRBJ2-3	NA	TRBD2	TGTGCCAGCAGCTTTAGACTAGCGGGGGCAGTAGATACGCAGTATTTT	CASSFRLAGAVDTQYF
13	TRBV25-1	TRBJ1-3	NA	NA	TGTGCCACCTCCGGGGGGACTGGAAACACCATATATTTT	CATSGGTGNTIYF
13	TRBV25-1	TRBJ2-1	once	TRBD1	TGTGCCAGTCGACAGGGTGGTGAAAATGAGCAGTTCTTC	CASRQGGENEQFF
13	TRBV10-3	TRBJ2-7	NA	TRBD1	TGTGCCATCAGTGGGGACAGTTCCTACGAGCAGTACTTC	CAISGDSSYEQYF
14	TRBV18	TRBJ2-3	NA	NA	TGTGCCAGCTCACCCGCACATAGCAGAGATACGCAGTATTTT	CASSPAHSRDTQYF
15	TRBV7-9	TRBJ1-1	NA	NA	TGTGCCAGCAGCTCTTATACAGGGCAGAACACTGAAGCTTTCTTT	CASSSYTGQNTEAFF
15	TRBV19	TRBJ1-6	NA	NA	TGTGCCAGTTCTGTGGCAGGAGAATATAATTCACCCCTCCACTTT	CASSVAGEYNSPLHF
11	TRBV7-2	TRBJ1-1	NA	NA	TGTGCCAGCAGCTTAACCTTTGAAGCTTTCTTT	CASSLTFEAFF
16	TRBV5-1	TRBJ2-6	NA	NA	TGCGCCAGCAGCTTGGCCTCGCGGTCTGGGGCCAACGTCCTGACTTTC	CASSLASRSGANVLTF
14	TRBV4-3	TRBJ1-1	NA	NA	TGCGCCAGCAGCCAGTACCAGGGGACCACTGAAGCTTTCTTT	CASSQYQGTTEAFF
17	TRBV2	TRBJ1-3	NA	NA	TGTGCCAGCAGTGAACTACGGACGGTCCTCTCTGGAAACACCATATATTTT	CASSELRTVLSGNTIYF
13	TRBV12-3/TRBV12-4	TRBJ1-1	NA	NA	TGTGCCAGCAGGGTAATCTTGAACACTGAAGCTTTCTTT	CASRVILNTEAFF
15	TRBV5-1	TRBJ1-2	NA	NA	TGCGCCAGCAGCTTCGGGGGGCAAGCTAACTATGGCTACACCTTC	CASSFGGQANYGYTF
14	TRBV7-9	TRBJ1-1	NA	NA	TGTGCCAGCATGCTTGGTGGGGGTGGCACTGAAGCTTTCTTT	CASMLGGGGTEAFF
16	TRBV19	TRBJ1-3	NA	NA	TGTGCCAGTAGTACCTCTCAGGTCCTCTCTGGAAACACCATATATTTT	CASSTSQVLSGNTIYF
13	TRBV12-3/TRBV12-4	TRBJ1-1	NA	NA	TGTGCCAGCAGTTTATGGGGAGACACTGAAGCTTTCTTT	CASSLWGDTEAFF
13	TRBV5-1	TRBJ2-1	NA	NA	TGCGCCAGCAGCTTCAAGCGGACCAATGAGCAGTTCTTC	CASSFKRTNEQFF
16	TRBV24-1	TRBJ1-5	NA	NA	TGTGCCACCAGTGATTCAACCAAGGCGGGGATCCAGCCCCAGCATTTT	CATSDSTKAGIQPQHF
13	TRBV11-3	TRBJ2-7	NA	NA	TGTGCCAGCAGCTTATCTATCTCCTACGAGCAGTACTTC	CASSLSISYEQYF